Described below is a single T cell receptor beta chain sequence and its context. Its cognate antigen is unknown. The PCR made use of 60 Vbeta and 13 Jbeta primers. How the authors handled the data: Among the unique TCR beta chains that a later analysis counted, about 86 million in all, about 10 million were shared. The assay was immunoSEQ multiplex PCR, and TCRdb's table has in-frame clones only and misses some. Clonal size and the V and J genes are those of that table, whereas D and trimming came from the DNA. The sample holds roughly 150,000 clones; almost 80% are singletons and the top ten take over 0.6%. Trimming shortened V by 6 bases and J by 6 bases, and 20 bases separated the two germline ends. The CDR3 runs 15 residues. The germline gives CDR1 MNHNS, CDR2 SASEGT. This specimen comes from a study of cytomegalovirus exposure and HLA in healthy donors. The study's findings and limits: A missense variant in DCLRE1C was later tied to TCR beta V- and J-gene trimming. Evidence from a later analysis indicated that most CMV-associated TCR beta chains looked HLA-restricted. HLA allele associations emerged for roughly 16,000 TCR beta sequences in a later analysis, at 0.05 false discovery rate.

V and J are TRBV6-1 and TRBJ2-5, with a tentative D call TRBD1 (7 bases). The TCR was taken from a male donor in good health and CMV-seronegative. The sample taken for sequencing was PBMCs. CDR3 residues: CASRGGGVRGKTQYF. The CDR3 region has the DNA TGTGCCAGCAGAGGGGGCGGGGTCCGTGGGAAGACCCAGTACTTC.